This TCR beta chain came from a study of molecular identifiers for immune sequencing clone quantification. Study observations and caveats: The sizes of highly expanded clones could be underestimated when identical TCR molecules share a barcode.

V was shortened by 1 base and J by 7 bases, with 11 bases between the two germline ends. The germline CDR1 and CDR2 sequences are MGHRA and YSYEKL. This CDR3 spans 13 amino acids. Concerning this clonotype itself: The antigen is undetermined.

TCRdb analysed the PCR reads with MiXCR anew, one entry per CDR3 protein. The sample shows some 40,000 distinct CDR3 sequences, around 18% of them seen only once. The clonotype originates from a human donor in good health. Some libraries in this study had Jurkat cell RNA spiked in. Sequencing input: naive CD8+ T cells from blood, with Jurkat cell RNA spiked in. The subset: FACS-sorted CD8+CD4-CCR7+CD45RA+ naive T cells. The chain carries TRBV4-1 and TRBJ2-7; tentative D call: TRBD2 (5 bases). In DNA, the CDR3 is TGCGCCAGCAGCCAAGTAGGGCCGGGAGAGCAGTACTTC. Protein sequence: CASSQVGPGEQYF.